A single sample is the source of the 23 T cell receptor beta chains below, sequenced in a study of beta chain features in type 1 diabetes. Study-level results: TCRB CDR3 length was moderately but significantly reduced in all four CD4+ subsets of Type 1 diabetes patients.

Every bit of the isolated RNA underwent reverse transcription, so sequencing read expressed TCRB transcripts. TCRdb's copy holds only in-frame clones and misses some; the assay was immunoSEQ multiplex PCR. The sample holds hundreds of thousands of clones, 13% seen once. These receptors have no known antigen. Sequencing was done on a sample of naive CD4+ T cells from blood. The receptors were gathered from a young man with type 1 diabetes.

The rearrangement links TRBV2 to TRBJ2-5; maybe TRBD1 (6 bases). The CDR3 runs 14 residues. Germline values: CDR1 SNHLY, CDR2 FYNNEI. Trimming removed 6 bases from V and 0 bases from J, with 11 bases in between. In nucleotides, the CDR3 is TGTGCCAGCAGAACCGACAGGAACCAAGAGACCCAGTACTTC. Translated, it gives CASRTDRNQETQYF.

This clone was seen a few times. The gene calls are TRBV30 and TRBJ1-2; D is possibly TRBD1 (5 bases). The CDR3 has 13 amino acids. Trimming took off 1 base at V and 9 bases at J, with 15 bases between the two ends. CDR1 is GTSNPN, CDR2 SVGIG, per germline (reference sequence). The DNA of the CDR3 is TGTGCCTGGAGTGCCGACAGTATGGATCGCTACACCTTC. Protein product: CAWSADSMDRYTF.

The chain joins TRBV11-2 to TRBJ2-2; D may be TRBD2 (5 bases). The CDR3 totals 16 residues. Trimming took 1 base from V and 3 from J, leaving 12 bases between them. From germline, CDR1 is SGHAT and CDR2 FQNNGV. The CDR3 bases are TGTGCCAGCAGCTTAGTTGAGGGAAGAGACACCGGGGAGCTGTTTTTT. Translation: CASSLVEGRDTGELFF.

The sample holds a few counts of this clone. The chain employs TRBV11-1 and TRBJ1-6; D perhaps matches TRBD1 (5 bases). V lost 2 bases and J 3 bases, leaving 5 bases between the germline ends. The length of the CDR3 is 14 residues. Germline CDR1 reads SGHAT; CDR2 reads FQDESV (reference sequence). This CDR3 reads CASSLQGYNSPLHF. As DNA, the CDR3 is TGTGCCAGCAGCTTACAGGGCTATAATTCACCCCTCCACTTT. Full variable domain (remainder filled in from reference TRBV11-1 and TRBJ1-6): EAEVAQSPRYKITEKSQAVAFWCDPISGHATLYWYRQILGQGPELLVQFQDESVVDDSQLPKDRFSAERLKGVDSTLKIQPAELGDSAMYLCASSLQGYNSPLHFGNGTRLTVT.

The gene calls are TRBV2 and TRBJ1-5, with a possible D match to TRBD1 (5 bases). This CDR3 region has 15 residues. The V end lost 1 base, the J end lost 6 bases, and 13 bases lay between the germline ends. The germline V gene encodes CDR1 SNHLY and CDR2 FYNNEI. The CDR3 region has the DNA TGTGCCAGCAGTGAAGTTTACGGGGCGGTTCAGCCCCAGCATTTT. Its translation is CASSEVYGAVQPQHF.

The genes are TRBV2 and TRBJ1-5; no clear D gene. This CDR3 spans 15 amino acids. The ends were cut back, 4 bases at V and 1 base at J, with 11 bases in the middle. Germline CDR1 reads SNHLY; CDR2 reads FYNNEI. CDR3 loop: CASSVELGSNQPQHF. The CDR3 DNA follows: TGTGCCAGCAGTGTCGAGTTGGGAAGCAATCAGCCCCAGCATTTT.

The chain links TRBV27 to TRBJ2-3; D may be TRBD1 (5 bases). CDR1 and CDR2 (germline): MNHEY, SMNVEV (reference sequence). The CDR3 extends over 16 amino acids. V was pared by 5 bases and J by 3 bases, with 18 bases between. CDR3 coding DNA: TGTGCCAGCAGTCCTGAGCCAGGGCTAGGTACAGATACGCAGTATTTT. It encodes CASSPEPGLGTDTQYF.

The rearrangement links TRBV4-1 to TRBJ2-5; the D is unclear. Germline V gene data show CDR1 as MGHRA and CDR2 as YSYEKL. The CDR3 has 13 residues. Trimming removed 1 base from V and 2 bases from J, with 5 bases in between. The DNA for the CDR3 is TGCGCCAGCAGCCAAGTTCAGCAAGAGACCCAGTACTTC. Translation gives CASSQVQQETQYF.

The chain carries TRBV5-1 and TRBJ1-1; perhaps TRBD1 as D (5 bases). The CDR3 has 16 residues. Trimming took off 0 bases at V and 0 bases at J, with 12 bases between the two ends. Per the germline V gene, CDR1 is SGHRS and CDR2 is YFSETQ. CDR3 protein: CASSLERGGMNTEAFF. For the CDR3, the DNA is TGCGCCAGCAGCTTGGAGAGGGGCGGAATGAACACTGAAGCTTTCTTT.

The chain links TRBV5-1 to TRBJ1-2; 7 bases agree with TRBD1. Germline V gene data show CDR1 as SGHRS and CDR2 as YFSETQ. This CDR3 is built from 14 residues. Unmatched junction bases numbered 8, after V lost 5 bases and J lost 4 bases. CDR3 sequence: CASSTEYRGYGYTF. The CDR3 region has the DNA TGCGCCAGCAGTACAGAGTACAGGGGCTATGGCTACACCTTC.

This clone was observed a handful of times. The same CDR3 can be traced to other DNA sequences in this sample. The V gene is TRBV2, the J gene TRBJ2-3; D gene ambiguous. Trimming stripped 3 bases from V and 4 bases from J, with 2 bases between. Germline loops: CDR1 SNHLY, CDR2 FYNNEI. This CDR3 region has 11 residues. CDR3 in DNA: TGTGCCAGCAGTGACTCAGATACGCAGTATTTT. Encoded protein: CASSDSDTQYF.

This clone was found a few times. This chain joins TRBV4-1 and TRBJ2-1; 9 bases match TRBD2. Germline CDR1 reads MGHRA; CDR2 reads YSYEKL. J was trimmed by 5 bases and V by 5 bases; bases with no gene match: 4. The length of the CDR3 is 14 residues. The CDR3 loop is CASSGLAGNNEQFF. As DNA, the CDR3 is TGCGCCAGCAGCGGGCTAGCGGGGAACAATGAGCAGTTCTTC.

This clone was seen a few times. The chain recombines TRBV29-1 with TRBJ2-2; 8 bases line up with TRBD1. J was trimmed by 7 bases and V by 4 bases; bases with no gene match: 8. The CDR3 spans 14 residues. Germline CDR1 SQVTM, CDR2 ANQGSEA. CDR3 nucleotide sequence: TGCAGCGTTGCACAGGGGGTTTATGGCGGGGAGCTGTTTTTT. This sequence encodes CSVAQGVYGGELFF.

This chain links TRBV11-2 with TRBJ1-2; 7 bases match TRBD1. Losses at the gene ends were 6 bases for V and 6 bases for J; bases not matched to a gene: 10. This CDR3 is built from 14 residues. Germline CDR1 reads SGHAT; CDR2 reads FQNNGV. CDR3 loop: CASSQQGGSNGYTF. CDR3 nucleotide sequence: TGTGCCAGCAGTCAACAAGGGGGCAGTAATGGCTACACCTTC.

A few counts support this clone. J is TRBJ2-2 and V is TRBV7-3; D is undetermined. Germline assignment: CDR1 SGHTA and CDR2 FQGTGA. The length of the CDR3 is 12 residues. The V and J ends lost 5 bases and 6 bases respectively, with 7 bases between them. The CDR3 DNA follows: TGTGCCAGCAGCCCTCAGGCCGGGGAGCTGTTTTTT. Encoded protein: CASSPQAGELFF.

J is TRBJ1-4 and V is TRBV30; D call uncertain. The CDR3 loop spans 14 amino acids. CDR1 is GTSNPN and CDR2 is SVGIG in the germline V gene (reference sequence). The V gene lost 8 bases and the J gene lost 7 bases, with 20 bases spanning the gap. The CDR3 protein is CARAPPGAGEKLFF. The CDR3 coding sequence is TGTGCCCGGGCCCCCCCGGGCGCTGGTGAAAAACTGTTTTTT.

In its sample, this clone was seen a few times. CDR3 loop: CASSTGVGQPQHF. The DNA of the CDR3 is TGTGCCAGTAGCACAGGGGTTGGTCAGCCCCAGCATTTT. V is TRBV19 and J is TRBJ1-5, with 7 bases matching TRBD1. CDR1 and CDR2 (germline): LNHDA, SQIVND (reference sequence). The CDR3 covers 13 residues. The junction had 5 bases not matched to a gene; V was cut back by 6 bases and J by 6 bases.

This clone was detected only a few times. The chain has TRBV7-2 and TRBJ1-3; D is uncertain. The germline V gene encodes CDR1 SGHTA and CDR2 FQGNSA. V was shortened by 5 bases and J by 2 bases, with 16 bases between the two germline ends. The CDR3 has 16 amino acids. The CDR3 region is CASSLWVGRAGNTIYF. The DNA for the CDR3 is TGTGCCAGCAGCCTTTGGGTCGGGAGGGCTGGAAACACCATATATTTT.

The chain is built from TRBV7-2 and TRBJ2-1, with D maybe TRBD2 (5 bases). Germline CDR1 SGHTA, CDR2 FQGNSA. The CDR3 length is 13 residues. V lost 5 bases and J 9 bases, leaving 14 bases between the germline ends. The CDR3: CASSTIREGEQFF. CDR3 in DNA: TGTGCCAGCAGCACGATCCGAGAGGGTGAGCAGTTCTTC.

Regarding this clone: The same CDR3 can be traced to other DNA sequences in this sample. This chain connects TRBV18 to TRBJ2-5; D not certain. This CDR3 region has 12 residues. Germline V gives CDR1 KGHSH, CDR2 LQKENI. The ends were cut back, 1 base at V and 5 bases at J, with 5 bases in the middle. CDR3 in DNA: TGTGCCAGCTCACCACTCGGGGAGACCCAGTACTTC. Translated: CASSPLGETQYF.

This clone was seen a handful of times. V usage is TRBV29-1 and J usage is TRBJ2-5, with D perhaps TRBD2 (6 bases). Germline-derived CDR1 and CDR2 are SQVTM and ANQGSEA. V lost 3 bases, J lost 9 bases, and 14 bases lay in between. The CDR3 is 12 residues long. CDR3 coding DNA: TGCAGCGTTGAGGCGGGGATCGTCGCCCAGTACTTC. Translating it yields CSVEAGIVAQYF.

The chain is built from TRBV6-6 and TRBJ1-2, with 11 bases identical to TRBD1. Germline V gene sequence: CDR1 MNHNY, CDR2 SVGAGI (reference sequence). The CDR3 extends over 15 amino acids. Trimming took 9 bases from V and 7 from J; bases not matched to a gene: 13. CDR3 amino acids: CASTGRDRGSGGYTF. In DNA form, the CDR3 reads TGTGCCAGTACGGGGAGGGACAGGGGGAGTGGTGGCTACACCTTC.

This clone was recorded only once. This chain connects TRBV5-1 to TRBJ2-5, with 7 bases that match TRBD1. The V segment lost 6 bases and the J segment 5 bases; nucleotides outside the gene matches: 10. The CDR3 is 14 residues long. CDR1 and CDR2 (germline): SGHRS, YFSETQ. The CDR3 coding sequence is TGCGCCAGCACCGTAGGACAGGCGGAGGAGACCCAGTACTTC. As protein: CASTVGQAEETQYF.